These 11 T cell receptor beta chains were sequenced from one sample in a study of cytomegalovirus exposure and HLA in healthy donors. With 60 Vbeta and 13 Jbeta primers, the PCR was carried out. TCRdb's copy holds only in-frame clones and misses some; the assay was immunoSEQ multiplex PCR. The sample lists 100,000 to 150,000 clones, 60% to 80% occurring once. Material for sequencing was PBMCs. The receptors here all came from a man between 50 and 59 years old in good health and CMV-seropositive.

This chain joins TRBV28 and TRBJ2-7; D not certain. The CDR3 contains 14 residues. In germline, CDR1 is MDHEN, CDR2 SYDVKM. Trimming pared 2 bases from V and 1 base from J, leaving 9 bases between. The CDR3 DNA follows: TGTGCCAGCAGTTTAGTAGGCGGTTCCTACGAGCAGTACTTC. Translation: CASSLVGGSYEQYF.

CDR3 sequence: CATSTGETDTQYF. The CDR3 region has the DNA TGTGCCACCTCGACAGGGGAAACAGATACGCAGTATTTT. This rearrangement joins TRBV10-3 to TRBJ2-3, with TRBD1 matching over 8 bases. Germline V lookup: CDR1 ENHRY, CDR2 SYGVKD. Unmatched junction bases numbered 6, after V lost 10 bases and J lost 3 bases. The CDR3 extends over 13 amino acids.

This clone was seen only once. The V call is TRBV6-5, the J call TRBJ1-2; 10 bases match TRBD1. The germline gives CDR1 MNHEY, CDR2 SVGAGI. Trimming removed 6 bases from V and 2 bases from J; junction bases left unmatched: 3. The CDR3 loop spans 14 amino acids. CDR3 loop: CASRTGQGNYGYTF. For the CDR3, the DNA is TGTGCCAGCAGAACGGGACAGGGGAACTATGGCTACACCTTC.

The rearrangement uses TRBV13 and TRBJ2-3, with 10 positions matching TRBD1. V lost 8 bases to trimming and J lost 2 bases; unmatched junction nucleotides: 4. This CDR3 contains 14 residues. Germline V gene sequence: CDR1 PRHDT, CDR2 FYEKMQ (reference sequence). The CDR3 DNA follows: TGTGCCAGCTTGGGACAGGGGTACACAGATACGCAGTATTTT. Residues: CASLGQGYTDTQYF.

J is TRBJ2-7 and V is TRBV2, with 8 bases aligning to TRBD1. Germline V gene data show CDR1 as SNHLY and CDR2 as FYNNEI. The CDR3 has 17 residues. V shed 2 bases, J shed 3 bases, and the junction held 12 bases outside the gene matches. In DNA form, the CDR3 reads TGTGCCAGCAGTGAAATGGCAGGGGGCCTAGTGGTCTACGAGCAGTACTTC. Amino acids: CASSEMAGGLVVYEQYF.

The genes are TRBV14 and TRBJ1-1; D remains ambiguous. This CDR3 has 17 residues. CDR1 is SGHDN and CDR2 is FVKESK in the germline V gene. Trimming took off 0 bases at V and 2 bases at J, with 16 bases between the two ends. CDR3 protein: CASSQDFSLRGNTEAFF. DNA of the CDR3: TGTGCCAGCAGCCAAGATTTTAGCCTGCGGGGTAACACTGAAGCTTTCTTT.

CDR3 protein: CATGTLTQANYGYTF. CDR3 in DNA: TGTGCCACCGGAACACTGACACAAGCAAACTATGGCTACACCTTC. This chain uses TRBV15 with TRBJ1-2, with D hard to call. This CDR3 comprises 15 residues. Trimming removed 8 bases at V and 2 bases at J, with 18 bases between. The germline CDR1 and CDR2 sequences are LNHNV and YYDKDF (reference sequence).

This clone has only one observation. The genes are TRBV5-1 and TRBJ1-2; D gene uncertain. Germline V gives CDR1 SGHRS, CDR2 YFSETQ. CDR3 size: 14 residues. V was cut by 0 bases and J by 6 bases, with 12 bases left in between. DNA for the CDR3: TGCGCCAGCAGCTTGGGTCCGGGGAGCGATGGCTACACCTTC. Protein product: CASSLGPGSDGYTF.

In nucleotides, the CDR3 is TGTGCCAGCAGCCACGACAGAGCTGGCAATGAAAAACTGTTTTTT. This sequence encodes CASSHDRAGNEKLFF. The gene calls are TRBV6-5 and TRBJ1-4, with D maybe TRBD1 (5 bases). Trimming removed 6 bases at V and 5 bases at J, with 16 bases between. This CDR3 contains 15 residues. Germline CDR1 MNHEY, CDR2 SVGAGI.

The gene calls are TRBV29-1 and TRBJ1-2, with D possibly matching TRBD1 (6 bases). Germline assignment: CDR1 SQVTM and CDR2 ANQGSEA. The CDR3 runs 12 residues. The CDR3 coding sequence is TGCAGTGACAGGCGGGGGGCAGATGGCTACACCTTC. Its protein product is CSDRRGADGYTF.

CDR3 coding DNA: TGCGCCAGCAGCCAATTTGGGACAGATAGCAATCAGCCCCAGCATTTT. The encoded protein is CASSQFGTDSNQPQHF. The genes are TRBV4-1 and TRBJ1-5, with 7 bases lining up with TRBD1. This CDR3 spans 16 amino acids. Germline trimming cut 2 bases from V and 0 bases from J; bases unmatched to any gene: 4. The germline CDR1 and CDR2 sequences are MGHRA and YSYEKL.